The 14 T cell receptor beta chains below come from one sample, sequenced in a study of T cells in Graves' hyperthyroidism and ophthalmopathy. From RNA transcripts, TCR beta CDR3 regions were amplified. An initial round of RT-PCR targeting the TCR CDR3 relied on the HTBI primer set. MiXCR, applied by TCRdb to the multiplex PCR reads, yields one record per CDR3 protein. The sample has around 350,000 distinct CDR3 sequences, roughly 14% seen once. Sequenced: blood. These receptors all come from a woman in her twenties or thirties with Graves' ophthalmopathy.

This clonotype has ten or more counts. The chain joins TRBV29-1 to TRBJ2-7; 7 nucleotides agree with TRBD1. The germline CDR1 and CDR2 sequences are SQVTM and ANQGSEA. The CDR3 totals 14 residues. V was pared by 4 bases and J by 3 bases, with 9 bases of the junction left unmatched. The CDR3 loop reads CSVGAGQAYYEQYF. DNA for the CDR3: TGCAGCGTTGGGGCAGGACAGGCATACTACGAGCAGTACTTC.

This clonotype was found many times. The chain employs TRBV13 and TRBJ2-7; a possible D gene is TRBD1 (6 bases). The CDR3 runs to 15 residues. Per germline, CDR1 PRHDT and CDR2 FYEKMQ (reference sequence). V was pared by 0 bases and J by 4 bases, with 13 bases between. Here the CDR3 DNA reads TGTGCCAGCAGCTTAGGTGGACAGTTGGCGTACGAGCAGTACTTC. It yields the protein CASSLGGQLAYEQYF.

As regards this clonotype: A much bigger clone sits one base away, suggesting this may be a read error. The chain combines TRBV28 with TRBJ2-7; D is uncertain. Trimming pared 8 bases from V and 2 bases from J, leaving 13 bases between. The V gene's germline CDR1 is MDHEN and CDR2 SYDVKM. This CDR3 is 13 amino acids long. CDR3 residues: CASGPALTYEQYF. CDR3 nucleotide sequence: TGTGCCAGCGGACCGGCCCTGACCTACGAGCAGTACTTC.

This clonotype was seen ten or more times. This sequence joins TRBV2 and TRBJ2-1, with a weak D call TRBD2 (5 bases). Trimming pared 8 bases from V and 8 bases from J, leaving 10 bases between. The CDR3 consists of 11 residues. Germline CDR1 and CDR2: SNHLY and FYNNEI. CDR3 loop: CASPRGDEQFF. DNA of the CDR3: TGTGCCAGCCCTCGGGGAGATGAGCAGTTCTTC.

This clonotype was counted many times. The chain couples TRBV20-1 to TRBJ2-1, with 7 bases lining up with TRBD2. V was pared by 6 bases and J by 1 base, with 9 bases of the junction left unmatched. This CDR3 comprises 15 residues. Germline V gene lookup returns CDR1 DFQATT and CDR2 SNEGSKA (reference sequence). In nucleotides, the CDR3 is TGCAGTGCCTGGGTGGGGGGGGGTTCCTACAATGAGCAGTTCTTC. As protein: CSAWVGGGSYNEQFF.

This clonotype was observed many times. CDR3 amino acids: CASSFSGPSSYNSPLHF. DNA for the CDR3: TGTGCCAGCAGCTTCTCAGGTCCGAGCTCCTATAATTCACCCCTCCACTTT. The chain employs TRBV3-1 and TRBJ1-6; D is unresolved. V was clipped by 5 bases and J by 0 bases, with 14 bases between them. CDR1 and CDR2 (germline): LGHDT, YNNKEL (reference sequence). The CDR3 runs 17 residues.

This clonotype showed up many times. This chain uses TRBV2 with TRBJ2-3, with 14 bases fitting TRBD2. CDR1 is SNHLY, CDR2 FYNNEI, per germline. J gave up 1 base and V 5 bases, and 2 bases lay outside the gene matches. This CDR3 is built from 16 residues. CDR3 region: CASSKGLAGGTDTQYF. The CDR3 DNA sequence: TGTGCCAGCAGTAAGGGACTAGCGGGGGGCACAGATACGCAGTATTTT.

This clonotype came up many times. The chain is built from TRBV6-2 or TRBV6-3 and TRBJ2-7; D perhaps matches TRBD2 (6 bases). In germline, CDR1 is MNHEY, CDR2 SVGEGT. This CDR3 spans 15 amino acids. Trimming took 4 bases from V and 0 from J, leaving 13 bases between them. CDR3 sequence: CASSSTAGGSYEQYF. The CDR3 DNA is TGTGCCAGCAGTTCGACCGCCGGGGGCTCCTACGAGCAGTACTTC.

This rearrangement joins TRBV20-1 to TRBJ2-3; 11 bases fit TRBD2. The CDR3 sequence is 17 residues long. V lost 4 bases to trimming and J lost 0 bases; unmatched junction nucleotides: 9. Germline loops: CDR1 DFQATT, CDR2 SNEGSKA (reference sequence). CDR3 region: CSAMGPASGGSTDTQYF. The CDR3 DNA reads as TGCAGTGCTATGGGTCCGGCTAGCGGGGGGAGCACAGATACGCAGTATTTT.

In its sample, this clonotype was seen many times. V and J are TRBV12-3 or TRBV12-4 and TRBJ2-1; maybe TRBD2 (6 bases). The CDR3 has 17 amino acids. Trimming took 3 bases from V and 0 from J, leaving 15 bases between them. CDR3 sequence (DNA): TGTGCCAGCAGTTTGGGGCAGGGAGGAAGCTCCTACAATGAGCAGTTCTTC. The encoded protein is CASSLGQGGSSYNEQFF.

This clonotype occurred many times. The junction and the germline gene differ at one end; a read error may be behind it. CDR3 in DNA: TGCAGCGTTGAAGCGGGACTAGCGGGGGGGCATTCCTCCAATGAGCAGTTCTTC. Translating gives CSVEAGLAGGHSSNEQFF. This chain connects TRBV29-1 to TRBJ2-1; 16 nucleotides line up with TRBD2. The germline V gene has CDR1 SQVTM and CDR2 ANQGSEA. The CDR3 totals 18 residues.

The V call is TRBV20-1, the J call TRBJ2-1; the match to TRBD2 covers 8 bases. This CDR3 has 14 residues. Germline V gives CDR1 DFQATT, CDR2 SNEGSKA (reference sequence). V shed 6 bases, J shed 0 bases, and the junction held 4 bases outside the gene matches. The CDR3 nucleotides read TGCAGTGCCACCGGGGGGGCCTCCTACAATGAGCAGTTCTTC. Protein product: CSATGGASYNEQFF.

This clonotype was observed many times. The rearrangement joins TRBV11-2 to TRBJ2-5; 8 bases fit TRBD2. The CDR3 has 16 residues. The germline V gene encodes CDR1 SGHAT and CDR2 FQNNGV. With V trimmed by 0 bases and J by 2 bases, 5 bases remained unmatched. The CDR3 protein is CASSLESSGGQETQYF. CDR3 coding DNA: TGTGCCAGCAGCTTAGAGTCCAGCGGGGGTCAAGAGACCCAGTACTTC.

Ten or more counts support this clonotype. The chain has TRBV20-1 and TRBJ2-7; TRBD1 might be the D (6 bases). The V gene's germline CDR1 is DFQATT and CDR2 SNEGSKA (reference sequence). The CDR3 sequence is 16 residues long. Trimming cost V 4 bases and J 7 bases, with 26 bases left between them. CDR3 protein: CSATDPTGHGTGEQYF. CDR3 coding DNA: TGCAGTGCTACAGATCCGACGGGACATGGGACGGGGGAGCAGTACTTC.